Only a few counts were recorded for the clone carrying this T cell receptor beta chain. The antigen is not known. This CDR3 has 15 residues. V lost 4 bases, J lost 6 bases, and 6 bases stayed unmatched. The germline V gene encodes CDR1 SGHRS and CDR2 YFSETQ. Amplified TCR beta CDR3 regions derived from RNA transcripts. Carried out on the TCR CDR3, a first-round RT-PCR used the HTBI primer set. In TCRdb, the multiplex PCR reads were re-called with MiXCR into one record per CDR3 protein. The sample yields some 530,000 distinct CDR3 sequences, roughly 23% seen once. This sample is part of a study of T cells in Graves' hyperthyroidism and ophthalmopathy. Points from the study as a whole: Prediction of ophthalmopathy progression came a median roughly 6.4 months pre-onset. Most expanded thyroid clonotypes above 0.001 recurred in blood.

Each diagnosis was grounded in clinical symptoms, serum thyroxine and TRAb, thyroid ultrasound, and orbital computed tomography. The chain couples TRBV5-1 to TRBJ2-2, with 10 bases matching TRBD2. Material for sequencing was blood. This receptor was identified in a woman in her 70s with Graves' ophthalmopathy. In DNA form, the CDR3 reads TGCGCCAGCAGCCCTCTAGCGGGAGTATCCGGGGAGCTGTTTTTT. Translation gives CASSPLAGVSGELFF.